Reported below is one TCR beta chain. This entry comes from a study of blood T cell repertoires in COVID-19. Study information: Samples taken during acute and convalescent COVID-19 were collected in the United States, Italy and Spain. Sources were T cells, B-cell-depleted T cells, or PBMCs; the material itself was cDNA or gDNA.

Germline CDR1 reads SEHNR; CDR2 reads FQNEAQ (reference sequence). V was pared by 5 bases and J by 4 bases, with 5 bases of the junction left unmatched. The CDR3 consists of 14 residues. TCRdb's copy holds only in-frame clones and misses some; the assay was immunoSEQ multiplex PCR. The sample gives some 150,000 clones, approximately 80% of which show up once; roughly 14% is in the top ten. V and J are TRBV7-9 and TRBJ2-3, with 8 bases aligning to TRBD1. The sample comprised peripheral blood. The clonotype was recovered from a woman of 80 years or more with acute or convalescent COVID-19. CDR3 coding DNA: TGTGCCAGCAGCGAACGACAGGGGCCAGATACGCAGTATTTT. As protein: CASSERQGPDTQYF.